This TCR beta chain was recovered during a study of T cell clonotyping in hematopoietic cell transplantation. Overall study findings and caveats: After transplant, recipient diversity fell while pathologically expanded clonotypes grew through day 180. Few recipient clonotypes overlapped donors; over 95% were de novo at given depth.

The CDR3 has 14 residues. CDR1 and CDR2 from the germline V gene are SGDLS and YYNGEE. V lost 4 bases, J lost 4 bases, and 11 bases lay in between. Assay used: immunoSEQ multiplex PCR; TCRdb lists only in-frame clones, some missing. The sample records roughly 6,500 clones, about nine tenths being singletons. About this clone itself: Its antigen is undetermined.

The chain combines TRBV9 with TRBJ2-2; D might be TRBD1 (6 bases). The source material was peripheral blood mononuclear cells, sampled 100 days after allogeneic stem cell transplant. This clonotype was obtained from a male patient in his 40s who had an allogeneic stem cell transplant from an unrelated donor, so the T cells may come from the graft donor. Some clones in this sample may be carry-over from other donors' samples. The CDR3 region has the DNA TGTGCCAGCAGCCTGGGGGCGGTCACCGGGGAGCTGTTTTTT. It translates to CASSLGAVTGELFF.